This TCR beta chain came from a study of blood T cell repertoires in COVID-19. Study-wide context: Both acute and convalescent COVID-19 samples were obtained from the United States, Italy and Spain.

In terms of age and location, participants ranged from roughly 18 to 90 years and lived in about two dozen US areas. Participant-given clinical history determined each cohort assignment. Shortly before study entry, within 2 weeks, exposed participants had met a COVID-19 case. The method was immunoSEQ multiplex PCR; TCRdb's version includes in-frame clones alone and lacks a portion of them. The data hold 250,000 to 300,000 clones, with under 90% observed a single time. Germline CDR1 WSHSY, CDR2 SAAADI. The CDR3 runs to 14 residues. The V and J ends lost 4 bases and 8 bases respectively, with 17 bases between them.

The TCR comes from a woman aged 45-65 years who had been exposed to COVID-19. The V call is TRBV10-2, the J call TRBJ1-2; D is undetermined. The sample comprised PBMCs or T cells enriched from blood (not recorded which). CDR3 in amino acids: CASSAVTRGEGYTF. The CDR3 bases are TGCGCCAGCAGTGCGGTCACGAGAGGAGAAGGCTACACCTTC.